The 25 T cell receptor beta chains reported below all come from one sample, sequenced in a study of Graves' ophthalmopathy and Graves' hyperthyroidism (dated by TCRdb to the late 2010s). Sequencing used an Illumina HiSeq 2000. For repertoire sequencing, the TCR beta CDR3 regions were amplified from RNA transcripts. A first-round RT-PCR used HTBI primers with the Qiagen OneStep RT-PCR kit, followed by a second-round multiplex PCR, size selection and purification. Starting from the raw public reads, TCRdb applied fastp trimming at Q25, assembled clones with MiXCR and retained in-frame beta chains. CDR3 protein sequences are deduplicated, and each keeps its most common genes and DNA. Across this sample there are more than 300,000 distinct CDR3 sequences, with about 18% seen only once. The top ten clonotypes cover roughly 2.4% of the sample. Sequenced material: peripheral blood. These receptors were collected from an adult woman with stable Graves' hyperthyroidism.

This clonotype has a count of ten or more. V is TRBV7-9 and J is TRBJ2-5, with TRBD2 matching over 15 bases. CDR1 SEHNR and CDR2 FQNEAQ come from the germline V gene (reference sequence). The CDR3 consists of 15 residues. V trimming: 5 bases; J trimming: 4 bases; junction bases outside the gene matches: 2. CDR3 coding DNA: TGTGCCAGCAGCGCGGGACTAGCGGGAGGAGAGACCCAGTACTTC. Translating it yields CASSAGLAGGETQYF.

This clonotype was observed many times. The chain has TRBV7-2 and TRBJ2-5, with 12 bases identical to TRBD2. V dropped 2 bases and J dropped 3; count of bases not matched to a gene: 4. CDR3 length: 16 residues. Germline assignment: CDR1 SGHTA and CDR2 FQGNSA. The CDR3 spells CASSLYGLAGKETQYF. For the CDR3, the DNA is TGTGCCAGCAGCTTATATGGACTAGCGGGGAAAGAGACCCAGTACTTC. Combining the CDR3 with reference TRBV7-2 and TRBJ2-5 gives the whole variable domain GAGVSQSPSNKVTEKGKDVELRCDPISGHTALYWYRQSLGQGLEFLIYFQGNSAPDKSGLPSDRFSAERTGGSVSTLTIQRTQQEDSAVYLCASSLYGLAGKETQYFGPGTRLLVL.

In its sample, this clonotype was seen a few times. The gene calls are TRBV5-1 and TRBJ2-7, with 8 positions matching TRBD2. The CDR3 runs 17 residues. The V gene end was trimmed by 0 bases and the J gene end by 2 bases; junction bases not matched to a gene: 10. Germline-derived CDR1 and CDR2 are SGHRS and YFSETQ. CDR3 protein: CASSLAWATSVTYEQYF. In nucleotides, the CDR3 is TGCGCCAGCAGCTTGGCTTGGGCGACTAGCGTAACCTACGAGCAGTACTTC.

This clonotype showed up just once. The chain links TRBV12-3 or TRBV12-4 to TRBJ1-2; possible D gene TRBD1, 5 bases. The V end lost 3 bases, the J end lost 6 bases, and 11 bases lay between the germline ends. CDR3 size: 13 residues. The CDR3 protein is CASSFLGGDGYTF. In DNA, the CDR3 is TGTGCCAGCAGTTTCCTTGGAGGGGATGGCTACACCTTC.

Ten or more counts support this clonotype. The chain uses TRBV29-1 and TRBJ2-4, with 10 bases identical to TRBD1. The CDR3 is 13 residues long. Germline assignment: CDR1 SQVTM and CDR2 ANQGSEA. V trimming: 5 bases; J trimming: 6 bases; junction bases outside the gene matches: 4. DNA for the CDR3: TGCAGCGTTACGACAGGGGGCTTAAACATTCAGTACTTC. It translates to CSVTTGGLNIQYF.

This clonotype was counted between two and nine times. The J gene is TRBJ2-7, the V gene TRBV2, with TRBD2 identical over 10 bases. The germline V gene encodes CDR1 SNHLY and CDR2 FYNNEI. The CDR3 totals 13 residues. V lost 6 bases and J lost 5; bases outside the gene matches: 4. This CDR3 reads CASRSGRANEQYF. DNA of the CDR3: TGTGCCAGCAGGAGCGGGAGGGCTAACGAGCAGTACTTC.

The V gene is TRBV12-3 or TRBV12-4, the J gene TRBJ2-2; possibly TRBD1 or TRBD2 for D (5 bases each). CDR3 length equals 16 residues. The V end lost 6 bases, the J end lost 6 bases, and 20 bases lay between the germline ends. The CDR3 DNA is TGTGCCAGCAGCCCTGGGGGTGCCTGGGGTCCCGGGGAGCTGTTTTTT. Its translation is CASSPGGAWGPGELFF.

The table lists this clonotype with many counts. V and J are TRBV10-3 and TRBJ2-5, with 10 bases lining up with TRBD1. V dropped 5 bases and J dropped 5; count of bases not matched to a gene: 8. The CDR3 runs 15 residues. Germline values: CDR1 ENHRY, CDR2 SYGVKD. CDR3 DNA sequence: TGTGCCATCAGTCCCAAGACAGGGGGCGATGAGACCCAGTACTTC. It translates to CAISPKTGGDETQYF.

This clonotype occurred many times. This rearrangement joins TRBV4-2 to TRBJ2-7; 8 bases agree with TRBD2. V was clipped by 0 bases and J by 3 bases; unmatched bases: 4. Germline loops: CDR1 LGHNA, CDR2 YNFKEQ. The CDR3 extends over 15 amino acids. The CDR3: CASSQDRTSNYEQYF. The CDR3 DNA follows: TGTGCCAGCAGCCAAGACCGGACTAGCAACTACGAGCAGTACTTC.

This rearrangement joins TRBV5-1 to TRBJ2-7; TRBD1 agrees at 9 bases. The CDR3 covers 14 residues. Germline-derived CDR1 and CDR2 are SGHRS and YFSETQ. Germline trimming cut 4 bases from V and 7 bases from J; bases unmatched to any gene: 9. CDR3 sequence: CASSTNRGPGEQYF. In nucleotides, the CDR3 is TGCGCCAGCAGCACCAACAGGGGGCCGGGGGAGCAGTACTTC. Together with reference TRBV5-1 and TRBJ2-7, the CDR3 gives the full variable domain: KAGVTQTPRYLIKTRGQQVTLSCSPISGHRSVSWYQQTPGQGLQFLFEYFSETQRNKGNFPGRFSGRQFSNSRSEMNVSTLELGDSALYLCASSTNRGPGEQYFGPGTRLTVT.

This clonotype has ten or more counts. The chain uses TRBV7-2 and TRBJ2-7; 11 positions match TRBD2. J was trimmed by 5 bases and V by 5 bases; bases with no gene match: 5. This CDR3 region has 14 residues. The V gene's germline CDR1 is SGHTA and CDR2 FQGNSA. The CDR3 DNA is TGTGCCAGCAGCCTACTAGCGGGAGTGGACGAGCAGTACTTC. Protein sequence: CASSLLAGVDEQYF.

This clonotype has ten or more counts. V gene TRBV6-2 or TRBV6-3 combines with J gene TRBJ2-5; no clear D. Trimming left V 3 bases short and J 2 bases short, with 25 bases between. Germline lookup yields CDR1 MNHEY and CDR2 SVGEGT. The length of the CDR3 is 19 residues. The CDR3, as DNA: TGTGCCAGCAGTTATTTTCCGGGTAACAGACCACTTATACAAGAGACCCAGTACTTC. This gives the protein CASSYFPGNRPLIQETQYF.

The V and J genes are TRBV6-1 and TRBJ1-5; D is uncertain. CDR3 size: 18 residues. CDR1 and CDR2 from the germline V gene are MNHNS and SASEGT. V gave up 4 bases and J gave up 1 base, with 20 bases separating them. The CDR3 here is CASSGAPGLLSSNQPQHF. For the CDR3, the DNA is TGTGCCAGCAGTGGAGCCCCCGGCCTCCTGTCCAGCAATCAGCCCCAGCATTTT.

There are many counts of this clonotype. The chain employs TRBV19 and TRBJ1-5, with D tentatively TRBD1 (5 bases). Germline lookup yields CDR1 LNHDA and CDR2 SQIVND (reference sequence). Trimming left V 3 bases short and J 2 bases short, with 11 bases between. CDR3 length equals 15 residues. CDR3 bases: TGTGCCAGTAGTATGACAGTCAGGGGCAATCAGCCCCAGCATTTT. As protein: CASSMTVRGNQPQHF. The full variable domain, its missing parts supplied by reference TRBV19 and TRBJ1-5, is DGGITQSPKYLFRKEGQNVTLSCEQNLNHDAMYWYRQDPGQGLRLIYYSQIVNDFQKGDIAEGYSVSREKKESFPLTVTSAQKNPTAFYLCASSMTVRGNQPQHFGDGTRLSIL.

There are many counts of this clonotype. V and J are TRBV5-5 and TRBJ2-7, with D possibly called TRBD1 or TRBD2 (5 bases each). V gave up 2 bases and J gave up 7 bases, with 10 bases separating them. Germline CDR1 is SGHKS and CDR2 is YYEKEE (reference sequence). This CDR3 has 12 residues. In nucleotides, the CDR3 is TGTGCCAGCAGCTTTCAGGGAGAGGAGCAGTACTTC. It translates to CASSFQGEEQYF.

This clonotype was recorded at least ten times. The CDR3 DNA follows: TGTGCCACCAGCAGAGGACAGCCAGGGTACCCTGAAGCTTTCTTT. This translates into CATSRGQPGYPEAFF. The chain couples TRBV15 to TRBJ1-1; perhaps TRBD1 as D (5 bases). In germline, CDR1 is LNHNV, CDR2 YYDKDF (reference sequence). The CDR3 consists of 15 residues. V was clipped by 1 base and J by 6 bases, with 15 bases between them. Together with reference TRBV15 and TRBJ1-1, the CDR3 gives the full variable domain: DAMVIQNPRYQVTQFGKPVTLSCSQTLNHNVMYWYQQKSSQAPKLLFHYYDKDFNNEADTPDNFQSRRPNTSFCFLDIRSPGLGDTAMYLCATSRGQPGYPEAFFGQGTRLTVV.

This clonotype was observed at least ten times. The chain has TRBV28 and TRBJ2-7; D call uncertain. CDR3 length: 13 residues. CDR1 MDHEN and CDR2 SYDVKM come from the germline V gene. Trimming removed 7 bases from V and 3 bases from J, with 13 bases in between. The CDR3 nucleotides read TGTGCCAGCATTTCTAGTCTCGGCTACGAGCAGTACTTC. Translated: CASISSLGYEQYF.

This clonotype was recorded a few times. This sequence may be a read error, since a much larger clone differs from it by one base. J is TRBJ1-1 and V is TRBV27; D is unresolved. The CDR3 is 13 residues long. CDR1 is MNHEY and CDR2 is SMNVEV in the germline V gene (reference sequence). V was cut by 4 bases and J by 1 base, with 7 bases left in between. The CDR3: CASSSWKNTEAFF. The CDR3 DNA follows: TGTGCCAGCAGTTCGTGGAAGAACACTGAAGCTTTCTTT.

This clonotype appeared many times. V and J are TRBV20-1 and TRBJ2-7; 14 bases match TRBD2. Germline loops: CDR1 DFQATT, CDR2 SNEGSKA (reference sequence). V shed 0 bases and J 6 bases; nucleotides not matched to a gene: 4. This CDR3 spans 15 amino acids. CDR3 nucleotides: TGCAGTGCTAGAGATTTTGGGACTAGCGGGAGCGAGCAGTACTTC. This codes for CSARDFGTSGSEQYF.

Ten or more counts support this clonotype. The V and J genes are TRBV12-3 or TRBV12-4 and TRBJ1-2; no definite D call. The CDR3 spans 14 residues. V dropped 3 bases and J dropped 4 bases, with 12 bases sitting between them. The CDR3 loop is CASSFSGQTYGYTF. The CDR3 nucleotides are TGTGCCAGCAGTTTCTCCGGGCAGACCTATGGCTACACCTTC.

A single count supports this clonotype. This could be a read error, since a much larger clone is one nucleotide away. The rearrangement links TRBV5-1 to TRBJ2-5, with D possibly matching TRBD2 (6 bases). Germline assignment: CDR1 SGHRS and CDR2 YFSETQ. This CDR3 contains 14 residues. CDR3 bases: TGCGCCAGCAGCTTGGCCGGTTCCCGGGAGACCGAGTACTTC. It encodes CASSLAGSRETEYF.

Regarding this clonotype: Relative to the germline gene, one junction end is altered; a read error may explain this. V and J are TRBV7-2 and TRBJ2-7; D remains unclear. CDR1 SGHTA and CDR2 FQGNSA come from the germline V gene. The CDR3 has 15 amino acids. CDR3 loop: CASSLALLLNYDQYF. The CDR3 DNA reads TGTGCCAGCAGCTTAGCTCTTCTCCTTAACTACGATCAGTACTTC.

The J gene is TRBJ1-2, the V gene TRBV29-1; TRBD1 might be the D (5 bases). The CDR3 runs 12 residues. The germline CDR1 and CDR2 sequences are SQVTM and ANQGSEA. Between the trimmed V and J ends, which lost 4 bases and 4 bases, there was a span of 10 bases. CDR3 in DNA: TGCAGCGTTGGAGACAGTACCTATGGCTACACCTTC. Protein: CSVGDSTYGYTF.

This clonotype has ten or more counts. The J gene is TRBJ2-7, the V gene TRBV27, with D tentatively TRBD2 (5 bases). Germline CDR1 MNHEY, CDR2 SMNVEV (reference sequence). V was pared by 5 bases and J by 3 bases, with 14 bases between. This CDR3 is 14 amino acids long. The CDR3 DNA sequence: TGTGCCAGCAGTCCCAACGGCGGGTTCTACGAGCAGTACTTC. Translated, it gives CASSPNGGFYEQYF.

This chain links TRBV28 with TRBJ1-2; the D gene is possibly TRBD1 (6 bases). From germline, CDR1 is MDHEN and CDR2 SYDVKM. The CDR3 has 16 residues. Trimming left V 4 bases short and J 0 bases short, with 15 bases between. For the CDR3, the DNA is TGTGCCAGCAGTTCGCAACAGGGATCGGCTAACTATGGCTACACCTTC. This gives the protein CASSSQQGSANYGYTF.